This T cell receptor (beta chain) comes out of a study of T cell responses to AZD1222 COVID-19 vaccine (dated by TCRdb to the early 2020s). Background for the entire study: A total of 240 or so trial participants underwent TCR sequencing, of whom 200 to 220 had received two doses of AZD1222 and roughly 26 had received two doses of the MenACWY control vaccine. Trial participants were enrolled into age subgroups of 18-55, 56-69 and 70-plus years, which contained about 150, 27 and 61 TCR-sequenced participants, respectively.

In regard to this clone: Its antigen has not been determined. The sample holds no much larger clone one base away, and base qualities are not on file.

The time point label corresponds to: about 28 days (+/-7) after the second vaccine dose. AZD1222 recipients whose second dose came at about 4 weeks and those whose second dose came at about 12 weeks were combined into one group, since spike-specific TCR depth and breadth did not differ between the two schedules. Vaccinee samples were obtained from the UK trials COV001 and COV002, which included a single-blind randomized controlled phase 2/3 trial of AZD1222 (ChAdOx1 nCoV-19) in healthy adults. Trial participant PBMC samples were collected at day 0 and day 28 after the second dose for TCRbeta chain sequencing. The CDR3 regions of human TCRbeta chains were analyzed by immunosequencing. The paper's data handling went like this. Repertoire TCRs were matched against a reference library of SARS-CoV-2-specific TCRs generated with the MIRA antigen-specificity platform. Breadth was defined as the fraction of unique TCRs that were SARS-CoV-2-associated, and depth was defined as the fraction of total T cells that were SARS-CoV-2-associated. Using the MIRA data, every spike-specific TCR was mapped to the spike region that the TCR reacted to and assigned to either a CD4 or a CD8 class. Log10-transformed breadth and depth values were compared by one-way ANOVA with Sidak's multiple comparisons tests. TCRdb took this table from immuneACCESS and kept in-frame rearrangements with V and J called. Such tables lack part of the clones; where checked against another copy, unresolved V genes explain under half of the gap, and the rest is unexplained. V, J and clone size are taken as reported in that table, and D and trimming were inferred from the DNA itself. For this sample there are roughly 170,000 clones; 94% appear just once. Around 1.6% of the sample lies in the top ten.

Findings and caveats that apply to the study as a whole: Because no day 14 peak-response samples were available, repertoires were characterized only after the peak T cell response. Conclusions about previously exposed vaccinees were limited because only 5 or 6 AZD1222 recipients were SARS-CoV-2 seropositive at baseline. Vaccine-associated CD4 TCRs spanned the whole spike protein, with dominant responses in regions 160-218 and 743-854. Nearly half of unique spike-specific TCRs reportedly recognized epitopes outside regions mutated in the B.1.351 and B.1.1.7 variants. Participants were mostly white British and included more females than males, and it was suggested by the authors that clonal diversity may have been underestimated. The 56-69-year group was small, and its depth increase did not reach significance, likely because of low power. After two AZD1222 doses, both the breadth and the depth of spike-specific TCRs were significantly higher than at day 0 and than in MenACWY recipients.

V is reduced by 4 bases and J by 2 bases, leaving a spacing of 13 bases between them. CDR1 and CDR2 were assigned from the germline V gene as SGDLS and YYNGEE. The CDR3 starts with the cysteine, ends with the phenylalanine, and has 15 residues. Only the CDR3 region is kept as DNA, spanning 45 bases read in frame from base 1. The TCR originated in an adult who received the AZD1222 COVID-19 vaccine. The chain employs TRBV9 and TRBJ2-1, with the D call tentatively TRBD1 or TRBD2, each fitting 5 bases. The specimen was peripheral blood, collected 28 days after the second AZD1222 dose. CDR3 reads: CASSPGTSTYNEQFF. The nucleotide sequence is given as TGTGCCAGCAGCCCCGGGACCTCTACCTACAATGAGCAGTTCTTC.